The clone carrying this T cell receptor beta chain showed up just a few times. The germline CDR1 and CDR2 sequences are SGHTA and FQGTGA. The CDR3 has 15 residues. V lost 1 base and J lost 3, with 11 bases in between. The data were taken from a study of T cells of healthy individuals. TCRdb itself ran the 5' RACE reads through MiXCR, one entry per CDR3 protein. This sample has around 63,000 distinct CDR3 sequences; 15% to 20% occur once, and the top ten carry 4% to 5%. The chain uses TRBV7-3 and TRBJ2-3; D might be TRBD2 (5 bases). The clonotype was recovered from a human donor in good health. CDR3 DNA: TGTGCCAGCAGCTTAATCCTAGCCTCTACAGATACGCAGTATTTT. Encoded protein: CASSLILASTDTQYF.